The 18 T cell receptor beta chains reported below all come from one sample, sequenced in a study of blood T cell repertoires in COVID-19. Measured with immunoSEQ multiplex PCR; TCRdb has only the in-frame clones, and not every one. Found here are about 150,000 clones, 81% of them singletons; the top ten hold roughly 8.1%. What was sequenced was peripheral blood. These receptors originate from a woman aged 55-70 years with active or convalescent COVID-19.

V and J are TRBV10-1 and TRBJ2-3; D might be TRBD2 (5 bases). Germline values: CDR1 WNHNN, CDR2 SYGVQD (reference sequence). The CDR3 covers 14 residues. Trimming stripped 11 bases from V and 0 bases from J, with 15 bases between. CDR3 sequence reads: CASQRGKSTDTQYF. The CDR3 coding sequence is TGCGCCTCCCAACGAGGGAAAAGCACAGATACGCAGTATTTT.

This chain links TRBV7-8 with TRBJ1-5; D uncertain. Germline CDR1 is SGHVS and CDR2 is FQNEAQ. The CDR3 covers 15 residues. Trimming took off 5 bases at V and 3 bases at J, with 14 bases between the two ends. The CDR3 region has the DNA TGTGCCAGCAGCCTAGATAACAGATTCAATCAGCCCCAGCATTTT. Translation gives CASSLDNRFNQPQHF.

For the CDR3, the DNA is TGTGCCAGCAGTTTTCGGGGTTTACGAGCTTTCTTT. It specifies CASSFRGLRAFF. The chain joins TRBV28 to TRBJ1-1; no clear D. V shed 3 bases and J shed 10 bases, with 12 bases lying between them. Germline lookup yields CDR1 MDHEN and CDR2 SYDVKM. The length of the CDR3 is 12 residues.

V usage is TRBV10-2 and J usage is TRBJ2-3; unclear D gene. The ends were cut back, 4 bases at V and 5 bases at J, with 7 bases in the middle. The CDR3 has 12 residues. CDR1 is WSHSY, CDR2 SAAADI, per germline. CDR3 nucleotides: TGCGCCAGCAGTGGGTCCGGAGATACGCAGTATTTT. This codes for CASSGSGDTQYF.

CDR3 sequence: CASGDSWGYGYTF. For the CDR3, the DNA is TGTGCTAGTGGGGACTCCTGGGGATATGGCTACACCTTC. The chain carries TRBV12-5 and TRBJ1-2; D unclear. This CDR3 contains 13 residues. Germline CDR1 reads LGHNT; CDR2 reads FRNRAP. Trimming cost V 6 bases and J 5 bases, with 13 bases left between them.

The V gene is TRBV6-5, the J gene TRBJ2-5, with D perhaps matching TRBD2 (6 bases). Per the germline V gene, CDR1 is MNHEY and CDR2 is SVGAGI. Trimming stripped 0 bases from V and 9 bases from J, with 17 bases between. The CDR3 contains 15 residues. CDR3 protein: CASSYSIVGGWAQYF. For the CDR3, the DNA is TGTGCCAGCAGTTACTCCATCGTGGGGGGTTGGGCCCAGTACTTC.

The V and J genes are TRBV9 and TRBJ1-5; TRBD1 is a possible D gene (5 bases). CDR1 is SGDLS and CDR2 is YYNGEE in the germline V gene. The CDR3 runs 15 residues. Trimming shortened V by 5 bases and J by 4 bases, and 16 bases separated the two germline ends. CDR3 nucleotide sequence: TGTGCCAGCAGTGCCGGGGGTCTGGGGAATCAGCCCCAGCATTTT. It translates to CASSAGGLGNQPQHF.

The chain carries TRBV2 and TRBJ2-2; 8 positions match TRBD2. CDR1 SNHLY and CDR2 FYNNEI come from the germline V gene. CDR3 length equals 15 residues. Trimming at V came to 0 bases and at J to 5 bases, leaving 2 bases not matched to a gene. The CDR3 DNA is TGTGCCAGCAGTGAAGCTGGCGGGGGGACCGGGGAGCTGTTTTTT. Its translation is CASSEAGGGTGELFF.

This sequence joins TRBV20-1 and TRBJ1-5; TRBD1 matches 8 bases. This CDR3 is 15 amino acids long. Germline V gives CDR1 DFQATT, CDR2 SNEGSKA (reference sequence). Unmatched junction bases numbered 13, after V lost 3 bases and J lost 9 bases. The CDR3 region has the DNA TGCAGTGCTAGTGAGGGCAGGGGGCAATCATCGCCCCAGCATTTT. This translates into CSASEGRGQSSPQHF.

The chain has TRBV2 and TRBJ2-4; 9 bases match TRBD2. Germline V gene sequence: CDR1 SNHLY, CDR2 FYNNEI. The CDR3 has 15 residues. V lost 6 bases, J lost 3 bases, and 6 bases stayed unmatched. CDR3 amino acids: CASRGLAGNKNIQYF. DNA for the CDR3: TGTGCCAGCAGGGGACTAGCAGGAAACAAAAACATTCAGTACTTC.

The chain carries TRBV2 and TRBJ2-4, with TRBD1 matching over 7 bases. The junction had 12 bases not matched to a gene; V was cut back by 4 bases and J by 0 bases. The CDR3 loop spans 18 amino acids. CDR1 and CDR2 (germline): SNHLY, FYNNEI. The CDR3 nucleotides are TGTGCCAGCAGTGCGGGTTTTCGACAGGGAAAAGCCAAAAACATTCAGTACTTC. Encoded protein: CASSAGFRQGKAKNIQYF. Drawing the rest from reference TRBV2 and TRBJ2-4, the complete variable domain is EPEVTQTPSHQVTQMGQEVILRCVPISNHLYFYWYRQILGQKVEFLVSFYNNEISEKSEIFDDQFSVERPDGSNFTLKIRSTKLEDSAMYFCASSAGFRQGKAKNIQYFGAGTRLSVL.

This clone appeared once. The CDR3 protein is CASSLDHTGELFF. The CDR3 coding sequence is TGTGCCAGCAGTCTAGACCACACCGGGGAGCTGTTTTTT. The V call is TRBV6-2 or TRBV6-3, the J call TRBJ2-2; D is undetermined. Deletions cut 5 bases from V and 3 bases from J, with 7 bases between. Germline V gives CDR1 MNHEY, CDR2 SVGEGT. This CDR3 is 13 amino acids long.

In DNA, the CDR3 is TGTGCCAGCAGCTCGAGGGACAGGGGGCCTTCACCCCTCCACTTT. Translating gives CASSSRDRGPSPLHF. The chain is built from TRBV5-6 and TRBJ1-6; 12 bases fit TRBD1. The CDR3 has 15 residues. V lost 3 bases, J lost 9 bases, and 4 bases stayed unmatched. Germline V CDR1 and CDR2: SGHDT, YYEEEE. Using reference TRBV5-6 and TRBJ1-6 for the parts outside the CDR3, the full variable domain is DAGVTQSPTHLIKTRGQQVTLRCSPKSGHDTVSWYQQALGQGPQFIFQYYEEEERQRGNFPDRFSGHQFPNYSSELNVNALLLGDSALYLCASSSRDRGPSPLHFGNGTRLTVT.

This clone was seen a few times. The V gene is TRBV4-2, the J gene TRBJ2-7; 7 bases map to TRBD2. The CDR3 is made up of 16 amino acids. CDR1 is LGHNA and CDR2 is YNFKEQ in the germline V gene. V trimming: 0 bases; J trimming: 0 bases; junction bases outside the gene matches: 5. CDR3 coding DNA: TGTGCCAGCAGCCAAGATTTTGGCGGGAGCTCCTACGAGCAGTACTTC. This encodes CASSQDFGGSSYEQYF.

The chain recombines TRBV7-9 with TRBJ2-5; 8 nucleotides match TRBD1. Germline V CDR1 and CDR2: SEHNR, FQNEAQ (reference sequence). This CDR3 has 19 residues. The V gene end was trimmed by 2 bases and the J gene end by 0 bases; junction bases not matched to a gene: 14. CDR3 sequence: CASSLPWSVQGDYQETQYF. The CDR3 DNA reads TGTGCCAGCAGCTTACCCTGGAGTGTACAGGGGGATTACCAAGAGACCCAGTACTTC.

The chain uses TRBV14 and TRBJ2-5, with D tentatively TRBD2 (6 bases). CDR1 is SGHDN and CDR2 is FVKESK in the germline V gene. Trimming left V 1 base short and J 5 bases short, with 17 bases between. This CDR3 has 16 residues. The CDR3 is CASSQGGMFQRETQYF. CDR3 in DNA: TGTGCCAGCAGCCAAGGCGGGATGTTCCAACGGGAGACCCAGTACTTC.

The rearrangement joins TRBV11-3 to TRBJ2-3; D not certain. Per the germline V gene, CDR1 is SGHNT and CDR2 is YENEEA. The CDR3 extends over 12 amino acids. V was clipped by 3 bases and J by 2 bases, with 3 bases between them. The CDR3 reads CASSFHTDTQYF. The CDR3 nucleotides read TGTGCCAGCAGCTTCCACACAGATACGCAGTATTTT.

The V and J genes are TRBV19 and TRBJ2-7; TRBD2 is a possible D gene (5 bases). The CDR3 is 17 residues long. Germline-derived CDR1 and CDR2 are LNHDA and SQIVND (reference sequence). The V end was cut by 3 bases, the J end by 2 bases, with 20 bases between. CDR3 loop: CASSILLGSGPTYEQYF. For the CDR3, the DNA is TGTGCCAGTAGTATCCTATTGGGGAGCGGTCCTACCTACGAGCAGTACTTC. The full variable domain, its missing parts supplied by reference TRBV19 and TRBJ2-7, is DGGITQSPKYLFRKEGQNVTLSCEQNLNHDAMYWYRQDPGQGLRLIYYSQIVNDFQKGDIAEGYSVSREKKESFPLTVTSAQKNPTAFYLCASSILLGSGPTYEQYFGPGTRLTVT.